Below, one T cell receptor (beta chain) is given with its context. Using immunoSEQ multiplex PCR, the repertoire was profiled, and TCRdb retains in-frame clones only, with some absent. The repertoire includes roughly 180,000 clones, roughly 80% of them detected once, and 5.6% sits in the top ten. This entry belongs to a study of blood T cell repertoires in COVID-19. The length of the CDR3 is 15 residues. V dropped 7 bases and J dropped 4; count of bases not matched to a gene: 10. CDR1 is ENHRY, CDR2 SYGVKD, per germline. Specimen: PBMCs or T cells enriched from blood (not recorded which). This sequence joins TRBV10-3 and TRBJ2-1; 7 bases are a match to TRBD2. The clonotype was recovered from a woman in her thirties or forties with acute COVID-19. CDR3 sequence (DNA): TGTGCCATCAAGTCTGGCGGGAGAAGTTACAATGAGCAGTTCTTC. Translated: CAIKSGGRSYNEQFF.